This passage covers 29 T cell receptor beta chains from one sample sequenced in a study of blood T cell repertoires in COVID-19. Sequencing was performed with immunoSEQ multiplex PCR; in TCRdb, only in-frame clones are kept and a portion is missing. The repertoire holds a few hundred thousand clones, with around 88% as singletons. The sequenced sample consisted of peripheral blood. Source of these receptors: a woman between 45 and 65 years old with COVID-19, enrolled during active disease.

This clone was seen only a few times. The identical CDR3 is also encoded by other nucleotide sequences in the sample. This chain links TRBV9 with TRBJ1-3; 11 nucleotides line up with TRBD1. The CDR3 covers 17 residues. Germline lookup yields CDR1 SGDLS and CDR2 YYNGEE. Germline trimming cut 4 bases from V and 0 bases from J; bases unmatched to any gene: 6. The CDR3 DNA reads TGTGCCAGCAGCCCCGGGACAGGGGGTTCCTCTGGAAACACCATATATTTT. Its protein is CASSPGTGGSSGNTIYF.

The DNA of the CDR3 is TGCGCCAGCAGCCAGGGACAGGGGGCGCATGCTGAAGCTTTCTTT. Residues: CASSQGQGAHAEAFF. The chain links TRBV5-1 to TRBJ1-1, with 12 bases lining up with TRBD1. The CDR3 extends over 15 amino acids. In germline, CDR1 is SGHRS, CDR2 YFSETQ. After removal of 4 bases from V and 6 bases from J, the junction contained 7 bases not matched to a gene.

V usage is TRBV5-4 and J usage is TRBJ2-2; no clear D. Trimming cost V 6 bases and J 6 bases, with 9 bases left between them. CDR3 length equals 12 residues. Germline CDR1 SGHNT, CDR2 YYREEE (reference sequence). CDR3 nucleotide sequence: TGTGCCAGCAAGAAAGGAGCCGGGGAGCTGTTTTTT. Translation: CASKKGAGELFF.

V usage is TRBV15 and J usage is TRBJ2-7; D possibly corresponds to TRBD1 (5 bases). The V end was cut by 4 bases, the J end by 4 bases, with 20 bases between. This CDR3 contains 16 residues. Germline CDR1 LNHNV, CDR2 YYDKDF (reference sequence). CDR3: CATSIPRADSIYEQYF. CDR3 in DNA: TGTGCCACCAGCATCCCGAGAGCAGACAGCATATACGAGCAGTACTTC.

The chain combines TRBV27 with TRBJ2-1; 9 bases line up with TRBD2. Losses at the gene ends were 7 bases for V and 8 bases for J; bases not matched to a gene: 12. The CDR3 runs to 15 residues. Germline V gene sequence: CDR1 MNHEY, CDR2 SMNVEV (reference sequence). CDR3 nucleotide sequence: TGTGCCAGCATGCGGGGGGGCGATGTTTACGATGAGCAGTTCTTC. Its protein is CASMRGGDVYDEQFF.

The V and J genes are TRBV5-6 and TRBJ1-1; D unclear. The ends were cut back, 0 bases at V and 3 bases at J, with 9 bases in the middle. The CDR3 is made up of 14 amino acids. Germline CDR1 and CDR2: SGHDT and YYEEEE. The CDR3: CASSLADTYTEAFF. CDR3 in DNA: TGTGCCAGCAGCTTGGCCGACACCTACACTGAAGCTTTCTTT. The full variable domain, with the rest looked up from reference TRBV5-6 and TRBJ1-1, is DAGVTQSPTHLIKTRGQQVTLRCSPKSGHDTVSWYQQALGQGPQFIFQYYEEEERQRGNFPDRFSGHQFPNYSSELNVNALLLGDSALYLCASSLADTYTEAFFGQGTRLTVV.

The J gene is TRBJ2-7, the V gene TRBV6-5, with 8 positions matching TRBD1. In germline, CDR1 is MNHEY, CDR2 SVGAGI. This CDR3 has 15 amino acids. V shed 2 bases and J 5 bases; nucleotides not matched to a gene: 8. The CDR3 here is CASSYQDRGDDEQYF. Here the CDR3 DNA reads TGTGCCAGCAGTTACCAAGACAGGGGAGATGACGAGCAGTACTTC.

This clone has more than one count but fewer than ten. The chain employs TRBV5-6 and TRBJ1-2, with D perhaps TRBD1 (6 bases). Trimming removed 6 bases from V and 2 bases from J, with 17 bases in between. Germline CDR1 reads SGHDT; CDR2 reads YYEEEE. The CDR3 extends over 15 amino acids. This CDR3 is CASTLSTGVNYGYTF. The CDR3 coding sequence is TGTGCCAGCACCCTTTCGACAGGCGTCAACTATGGCTACACCTTC.

This clone was counted once. The rearrangement links TRBV11-3 to TRBJ2-1; 8 positions match TRBD2. V shed 5 bases and J 1 base; nucleotides not matched to a gene: 13. CDR1 SGHNT and CDR2 YENEEA come from the germline V gene. The CDR3 is 18 amino acids. The CDR3 sequence is CASSPTSAFKRSYNEQFF. The CDR3 DNA sequence: TGTGCCAGCAGCCCGACTAGCGCCTTTAAGCGGTCCTACAATGAGCAGTTCTTC.

The V gene is TRBV12-5, the J gene TRBJ1-4, with D uncertain. Trimming stripped 1 base from V and 4 bases from J, with 10 bases between. Germline assignment: CDR1 LGHNT and CDR2 FRNRAP. The CDR3 extends over 15 amino acids. The CDR3 spells CASGLGTGDNEKLFF. CDR3 DNA: TGTGCTAGTGGTTTGGGGACCGGGGATAATGAAAAACTGTTTTTT. Supplemented by reference TRBV12-5 and TRBJ1-4, the full variable domain reads DARVTQTPRHKVTEMGQEVTMRCQPILGHNTVFWYRQTMMQGLELLAYFRNRAPLDDSGMPKDRFSAEMPDATLATLKIQPSEPRDSAVYFCASGLGTGDNEKLFFGSGTQLSVL.

As for this clone: Within the sample, other DNA sequences also encode this same CDR3. The V and J genes are TRBV5-1 and TRBJ2-1, with TRBD2 matching over 15 bases. With V trimmed by 8 bases and J by 8 bases, 5 bases remained unmatched. The germline V gene encodes CDR1 SGHRS and CDR2 YFSETQ. The CDR3 has 14 amino acids. This CDR3 reads CASRTSGGADEQFF. In DNA, the CDR3 is TGCGCCAGTCGGACTAGCGGGGGGGCCGATGAGCAGTTCTTC.

CDR3 DNA sequence: TGCGCCAGCAGCTTGGCCTCAGCTGGCCGGGAGGGCTATGGCTACACCTTC. Its protein is CASSLASAGREGYGYTF. The chain combines TRBV5-1 with TRBJ1-2; D gene uncertain. This CDR3 spans 17 amino acids. Germline V CDR1 and CDR2: SGHRS, YFSETQ. The V and J ends lost 0 bases and 4 bases respectively, with 19 bases between them.

The chain couples TRBV7-3 to TRBJ1-6; D possibly corresponds to TRBD1 (5 bases). CDR3 size: 15 residues. Germline values: CDR1 SGHTA, CDR2 FQGTGA. V was clipped by 2 bases and J by 6 bases, with 11 bases between them. The CDR3 nucleotides read TGTGCCAGCAGCTTATTCCCAGGGCCTAATTCACCCCTCCACTTT. Protein product: CASSLFPGPNSPLHF.

This chain connects TRBV6-1 to TRBJ1-1; D is unresolved. This CDR3 spans 14 amino acids. Germline CDR1 MNHNS, CDR2 SASEGT. Trimming shortened V by 2 bases and J by 4 bases, and 11 bases separated the two germline ends. The CDR3 DNA reads as TGTGCCAGCAGTGAACGGCGAGGAGTCACTGAAGCTTTCTTT. Amino acids: CASSERRGVTEAFF.

V is TRBV5-6 and J is TRBJ2-3, with 11 bases lining up with TRBD1. Germline values: CDR1 SGHDT, CDR2 YYEEEE. Unmatched junction bases numbered 13, after V lost 5 bases and J lost 2 bases. This CDR3 has 18 amino acids. Here the CDR3 reads CASSSALDRGLPTDTQYF. CDR3 nucleotides: TGTGCCAGCAGTTCGGCCTTGGACAGGGGGCTCCCCACAGATACGCAGTATTTT.

CDR3 coding DNA: TGTGCCAGCAGCTTAGCTAGCGGGGGGGCAGGGGAGCAGTTCTTC. Its translation is CASSLASGGAGEQFF. The chain joins TRBV11-2 to TRBJ2-1; 12 bases map to TRBD2. V shed 1 base, J shed 10 bases, and the junction held 5 bases outside the gene matches. There are 15 residues in the CDR3. CDR1 is SGHAT and CDR2 is FQNNGV in the germline V gene.

The chain couples TRBV30 to TRBJ2-7, with D possibly TRBD2 on 6 matching bases. V lost 2 bases to trimming and J lost 6 bases, with 11 bases between them. The CDR3 loop spans 12 amino acids. CDR1 and CDR2 (germline): GTSNPN, SVGIG (reference sequence). This chain's CDR3 is CAWSLGGFEQYF. The DNA of the CDR3 is TGTGCCTGGAGTCTCGGAGGGTTCGAGCAGTACTTC.

V and J are TRBV7-3 and TRBJ1-3; maybe TRBD1 (5 bases). The CDR3 is 14 amino acids. CDR1 is SGHTA, CDR2 FQGTGA, per germline. Trimming removed 2 bases from V and 4 bases from J, with 9 bases in between. The CDR3 reads CASSLGGDGNTIYF. CDR3 sequence (DNA): TGTGCCAGCAGCTTAGGAGGGGACGGAAACACCATATATTTT.

J is TRBJ2-3 and V is TRBV6-1; maybe TRBD1 (6 bases). The CDR3 has 16 residues. Germline CDR1 MNHNS, CDR2 SASEGT. V lost 4 bases and J 0 bases, leaving 14 bases between the germline ends. The CDR3, as DNA: TGTGCCAGCAGTGCCCAGGGGACGTTTAGCACAGATACGCAGTATTTT. Protein product: CASSAQGTFSTDTQYF.

The CDR3 spells CASGRAGSSYNEQFF. CDR3 in DNA: TGCGCCAGCGGTAGAGCGGGCTCCTCCTACAATGAGCAGTTCTTC. The chain links TRBV5-1 to TRBJ2-1; D perhaps matches TRBD2 (6 bases). CDR3 length: 15 residues. CDR1 SGHRS and CDR2 YFSETQ come from the germline V gene. V dropped 7 bases and J dropped 0 bases, with 14 bases sitting between them.

CDR3 protein: CASTLETASFNTEAFF. CDR3 sequence (DNA): TGTGCCAGTACGTTGGAAACAGCTTCATTTAACACTGAAGCTTTCTTT. The chain carries TRBV19 and TRBJ1-1; D remains ambiguous. The V and J ends lost 7 bases and 2 bases respectively, with 20 bases between them. The CDR3 has 16 amino acids. The germline CDR1 and CDR2 sequences are LNHDA and SQIVND (reference sequence).

J is TRBJ1-2 and V is TRBV28; D gene uncertain. The germline V gene has CDR1 MDHEN and CDR2 SYDVKM. Trimming shortened V by 4 bases and J by 4 bases, and 4 bases separated the two germline ends. This CDR3 has 11 amino acids. The CDR3 bases are TGTGCCAGCAGTTCGTCCTATGGCTACACCTTC. Its translation: CASSSSYGYTF.

The chain employs TRBV19 and TRBJ1-1; perhaps TRBD1 as D (5 bases). Trimming pared 5 bases from V and 3 bases from J, leaving 13 bases between. CDR1 is LNHDA and CDR2 is SQIVND in the germline V gene (reference sequence). CDR3 length equals 14 residues. Here the CDR3 DNA reads TGTGCCAGTAGTCCAGCACAGGTAGACACTGAAGCTTTCTTT. It is translated as CASSPAQVDTEAFF.

Only a few counts were recorded for this clone. The chain couples TRBV27 to TRBJ1-6; D call uncertain. The V end was cut by 5 bases, the J end by 2 bases, with 4 bases between. The CDR3 spans 13 residues. The V gene's germline CDR1 is MNHEY and CDR2 SMNVEV (reference sequence). CDR3 amino acids: CASSATYNSPLHF. The CDR3 coding sequence is TGTGCCAGCAGTGCGACCTATAATTCACCCCTCCACTTT.

The CDR3 coding sequence is TGCGCCAGCAGCTTGGGTAGACAGGACAATGAGCAGTTCTTC. Protein sequence: CASSLGRQDNEQFF. The gene calls are TRBV5-1 and TRBJ2-1; possibly TRBD1 for D (6 bases). The CDR3 contains 14 residues. The V gene's germline CDR1 is SGHRS and CDR2 YFSETQ. V gave up 0 bases and J gave up 5 bases, with 9 bases separating them.

The rearrangement links TRBV11-3 to TRBJ1-1; D remains unclear. The CDR3 runs 14 residues. Germline V gene data show CDR1 as SGHNT and CDR2 as YENEEA. V was pared by 3 bases and J by 3 bases, with 11 bases between. The CDR3, as DNA: TGTGCCAGCAGCTTGCGGAGGGAGGACACTGAAGCTTTCTTT. Its translation is CASSLRREDTEAFF.

This chain joins TRBV30 and TRBJ1-5, with a weak D call TRBD1 (6 bases). V was cut by 5 bases and J by 0 bases, with 8 bases left in between. The CDR3 is 13 amino acids. Germline V CDR1 and CDR2: GTSNPN, SVGIG (reference sequence). CDR3 in amino acids: CAWGTLSNQPQHF. As DNA, the CDR3 is TGTGCCTGGGGGACACTTAGCAATCAGCCCCAGCATTTT. The complete variable domain, with remaining parts taken from reference TRBV30 and TRBJ1-5, reads SQTIHQWPATLVQPVGSPLSLECTVEGTSNPNLYWYRQAAGRGLQLLFYSVGIGQISSEVPQNLSASRPQDRQFILSSKKLLLSDSGFYLCAWGTLSNQPQHFGDGTRLSIL.

The chain carries TRBV19 and TRBJ2-2; TRBD1 aligns across 10 bases. Per germline, CDR1 LNHDA and CDR2 SQIVND (reference sequence). J was trimmed by 2 bases and V by 5 bases; bases with no gene match: 8. This CDR3 is built from 17 residues. Here the CDR3 DNA reads TGTGCCAGTAGTCGTTTTAGGGACAGGGGAAACACCGGGGAGCTGTTTTTT. It specifies CASSRFRDRGNTGELFF.

This clone was seen once. The V call is TRBV7-9, the J call TRBJ2-1; TRBD1 aligns across 10 bases. The CDR3 length is 16 residues. Germline-derived CDR1 and CDR2 are SEHNR and FQNEAQ (reference sequence). V dropped 4 bases and J dropped 8; count of bases not matched to a gene: 11. This chain's CDR3 is CASSSADRGVRDEQFF. CDR3 bases: TGTGCCAGCAGCTCCGCGGACAGGGGGGTTAGGGATGAGCAGTTCTTC.